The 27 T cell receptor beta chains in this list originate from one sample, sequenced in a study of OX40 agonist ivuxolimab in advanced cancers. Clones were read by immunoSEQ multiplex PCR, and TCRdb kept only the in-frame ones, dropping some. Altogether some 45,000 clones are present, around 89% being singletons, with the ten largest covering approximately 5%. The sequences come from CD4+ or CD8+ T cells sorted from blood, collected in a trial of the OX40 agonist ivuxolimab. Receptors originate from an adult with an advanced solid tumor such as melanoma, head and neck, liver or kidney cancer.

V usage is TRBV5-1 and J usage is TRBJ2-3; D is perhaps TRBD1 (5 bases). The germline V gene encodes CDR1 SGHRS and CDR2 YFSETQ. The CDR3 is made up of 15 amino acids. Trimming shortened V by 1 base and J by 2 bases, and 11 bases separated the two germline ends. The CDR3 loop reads CASSLWGGDTDTQYF. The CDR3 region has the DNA TGCGCCAGCAGCTTGTGGGGCGGAGACACAGATACGCAGTATTTT. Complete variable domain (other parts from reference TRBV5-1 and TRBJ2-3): KAGVTQTPRYLIKTRGQQVTLSCSPISGHRSVSWYQQTPGQGLQFLFEYFSETQRNKGNFPGRFSGRQFSNSRSEMNVSTLELGDSALYLCASSLWGGDTDTQYFGPGTRLTVL.

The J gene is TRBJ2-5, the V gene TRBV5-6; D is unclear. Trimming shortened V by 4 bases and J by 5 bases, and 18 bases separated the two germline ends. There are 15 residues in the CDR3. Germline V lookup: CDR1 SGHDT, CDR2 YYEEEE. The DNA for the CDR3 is TGTGCCAGCAGCCCAGGCCCAGGAATTGGGGAGACCCAGTACTTC. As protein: CASSPGPGIGETQYF.

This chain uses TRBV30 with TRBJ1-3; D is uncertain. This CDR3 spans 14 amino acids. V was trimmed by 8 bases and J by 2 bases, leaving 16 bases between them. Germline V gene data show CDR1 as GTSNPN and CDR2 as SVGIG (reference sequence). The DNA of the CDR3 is TGTGCCCGCGGTGAGGGCCGGGCTGGAAACACCATATATTTT. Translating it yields CARGEGRAGNTIYF. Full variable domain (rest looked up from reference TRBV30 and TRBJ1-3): SQTIHQWPATLVQPVGSPLSLECTVEGTSNPNLYWYRQAAGRGLQLLFYSVGIGQISSEVPQNLSASRPQDRQFILSSKKLLLSDSGFYLCARGEGRAGNTIYFGEGSWLTVV.

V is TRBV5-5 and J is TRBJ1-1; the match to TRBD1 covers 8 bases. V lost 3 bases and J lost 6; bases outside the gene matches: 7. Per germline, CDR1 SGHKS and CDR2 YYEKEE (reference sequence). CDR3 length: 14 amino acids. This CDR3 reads CASSSGQAEAEAFF. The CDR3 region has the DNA TGTGCCAGCAGCTCGGGACAGGCCGAAGCTGAAGCTTTCTTT.

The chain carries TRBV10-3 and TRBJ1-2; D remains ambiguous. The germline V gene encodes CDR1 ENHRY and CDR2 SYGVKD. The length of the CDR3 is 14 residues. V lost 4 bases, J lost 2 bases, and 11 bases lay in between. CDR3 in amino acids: CAISGDKGNYGYTF. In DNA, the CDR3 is TGTGCCATCAGTGGTGACAAAGGGAACTATGGCTACACCTTC.

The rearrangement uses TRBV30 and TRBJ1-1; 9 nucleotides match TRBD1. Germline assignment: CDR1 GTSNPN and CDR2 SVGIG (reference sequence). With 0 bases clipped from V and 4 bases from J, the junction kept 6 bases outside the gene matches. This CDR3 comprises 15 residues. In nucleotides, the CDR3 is TGTGCCTGGAGTGTACAGGGGGCTAGGGGCACTGAAGCTTTCTTT. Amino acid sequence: CAWSVQGARGTEAFF.

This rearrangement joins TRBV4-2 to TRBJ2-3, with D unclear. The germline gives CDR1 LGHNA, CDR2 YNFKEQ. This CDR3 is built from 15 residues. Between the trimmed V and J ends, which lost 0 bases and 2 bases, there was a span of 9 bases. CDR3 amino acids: CASSQDADHTDTQYF. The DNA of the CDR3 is TGTGCCAGCAGCCAAGATGCGGACCACACAGATACGCAGTATTTT.

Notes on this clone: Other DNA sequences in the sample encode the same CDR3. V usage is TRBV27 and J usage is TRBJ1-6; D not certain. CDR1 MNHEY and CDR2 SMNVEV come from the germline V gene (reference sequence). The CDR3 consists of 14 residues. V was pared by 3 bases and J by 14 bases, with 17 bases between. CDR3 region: CASSFSGYEGSLHF. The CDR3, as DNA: TGTGCCAGCAGTTTTTCAGGTTACGAAGGATCCCTCCACTTT.

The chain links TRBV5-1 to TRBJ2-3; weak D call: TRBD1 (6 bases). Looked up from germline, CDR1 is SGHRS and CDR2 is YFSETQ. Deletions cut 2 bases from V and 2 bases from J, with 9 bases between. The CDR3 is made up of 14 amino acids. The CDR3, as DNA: TGCGCCAGCAGCTTTACAGGGTACACAGATACGCAGTATTTT. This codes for CASSFTGYTDTQYF.

CDR3 sequence reads: CASSIMGQGATEAFF. The CDR3 region has the DNA TGTGCCAGTAGTATCATGGGACAGGGGGCCACTGAAGCTTTCTTT. The chain couples TRBV19 to TRBJ1-1; 12 nucleotides agree with TRBD1. CDR1 is LNHDA, CDR2 SQIVND, per germline (reference sequence). V shed 3 bases, J shed 4 bases, and the junction held 3 bases outside the gene matches. The CDR3 spans 15 residues. Looking up the rest from reference TRBV19 and TRBJ1-1 gives the full variable domain: DGGITQSPKYLFRKEGQNVTLSCEQNLNHDAMYWYRQDPGQGLRLIYYSQIVNDFQKGDIAEGYSVSREKKESFPLTVTSAQKNPTAFYLCASSIMGQGATEAFFGQGTRLTVV.

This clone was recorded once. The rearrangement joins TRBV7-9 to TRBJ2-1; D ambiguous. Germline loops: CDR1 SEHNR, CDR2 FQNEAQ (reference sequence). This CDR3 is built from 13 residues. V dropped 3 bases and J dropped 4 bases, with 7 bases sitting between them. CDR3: CASSFQNYNEQFF. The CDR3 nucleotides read TGTGCCAGCAGCTTCCAGAATTACAATGAGCAGTTCTTC. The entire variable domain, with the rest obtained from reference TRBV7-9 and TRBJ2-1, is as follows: DTGVSQNPRHKITKRGQNVTFRCDPISEHNRLYWYRQTLGQGPEFLTYFQNEAQLEKSRLLSDRFSAERPKGSFSTLEIQRTEQGDSAMYLCASSFQNYNEQFFGPGTRLTVL.

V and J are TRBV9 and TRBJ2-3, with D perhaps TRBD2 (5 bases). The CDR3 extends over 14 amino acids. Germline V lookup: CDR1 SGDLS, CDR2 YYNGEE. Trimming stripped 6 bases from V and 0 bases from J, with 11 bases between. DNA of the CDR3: TGTGCCAGCACTAGCAGAGCTAGCACAGATACGCAGTATTTT. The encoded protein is CASTSRASTDTQYF.

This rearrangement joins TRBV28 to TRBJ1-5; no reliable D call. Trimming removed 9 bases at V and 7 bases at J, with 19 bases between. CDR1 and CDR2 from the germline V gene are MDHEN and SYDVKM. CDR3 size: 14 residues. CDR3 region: CASNGGLDGQPQHF. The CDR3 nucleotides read TGTGCCAGTAATGGAGGTTTAGATGGACAGCCCCAGCATTTT.

This chain's CDR3 is CASSTGALPYEQYF. The CDR3 region has the DNA TGTGCCAGTAGCACAGGGGCTCTCCCCTACGAGCAGTACTTC. The chain is built from TRBV19 and TRBJ2-7; TRBD1 matches 7 bases. The CDR3 sequence is 14 residues long. The germline gives CDR1 LNHDA, CDR2 SQIVND (reference sequence). V dropped 6 bases and J dropped 2; count of bases not matched to a gene: 7.

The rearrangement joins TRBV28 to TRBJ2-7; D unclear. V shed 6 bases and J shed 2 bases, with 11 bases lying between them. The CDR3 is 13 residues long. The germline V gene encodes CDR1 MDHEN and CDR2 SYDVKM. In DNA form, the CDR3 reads TGTGCCAGCAGCACTGGTATGGCCTACGAGCAGTACTTC. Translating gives CASSTGMAYEQYF.

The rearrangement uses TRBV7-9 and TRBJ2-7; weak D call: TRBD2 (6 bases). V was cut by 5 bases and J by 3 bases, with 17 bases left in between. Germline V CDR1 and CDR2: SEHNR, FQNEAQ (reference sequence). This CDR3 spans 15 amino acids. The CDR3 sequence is CASSPGSEGHYEQYF. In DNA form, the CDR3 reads TGTGCCAGCAGCCCCGGATCGGAGGGGCACTACGAGCAGTACTTC.

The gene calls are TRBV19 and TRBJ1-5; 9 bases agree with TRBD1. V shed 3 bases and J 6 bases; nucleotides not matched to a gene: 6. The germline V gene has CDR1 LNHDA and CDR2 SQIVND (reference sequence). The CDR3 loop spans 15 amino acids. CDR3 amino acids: CASSIAGTGRQPQHF. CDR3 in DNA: TGTGCCAGTAGTATTGCCGGGACAGGGCGTCAGCCCCAGCATTTT.

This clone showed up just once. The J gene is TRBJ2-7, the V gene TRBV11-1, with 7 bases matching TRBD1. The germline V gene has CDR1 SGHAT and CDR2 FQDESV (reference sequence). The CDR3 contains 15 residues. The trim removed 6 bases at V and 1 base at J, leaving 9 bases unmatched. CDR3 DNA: TGTGCCAGCAGAACCCGACAGGGAAGGTCCTACGAGCAGTACTTC. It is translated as CASRTRQGRSYEQYF.

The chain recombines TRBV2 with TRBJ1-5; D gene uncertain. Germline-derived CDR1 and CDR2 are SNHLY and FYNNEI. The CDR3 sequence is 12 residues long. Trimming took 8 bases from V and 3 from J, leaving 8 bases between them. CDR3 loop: CASDGLNQPQHF. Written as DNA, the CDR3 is TGTGCCAGCGACGGCCTCAATCAGCCCCAGCATTTT.

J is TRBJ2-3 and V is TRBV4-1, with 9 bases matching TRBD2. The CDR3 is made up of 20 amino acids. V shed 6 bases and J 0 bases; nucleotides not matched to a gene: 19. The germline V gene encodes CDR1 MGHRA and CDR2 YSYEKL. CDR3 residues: CASSRRHWREGLSSTDTQYF. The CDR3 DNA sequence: TGCGCCAGCAGTCGCCGCCATTGGCGGGAGGGATTGAGTAGCACAGATACGCAGTATTTT.

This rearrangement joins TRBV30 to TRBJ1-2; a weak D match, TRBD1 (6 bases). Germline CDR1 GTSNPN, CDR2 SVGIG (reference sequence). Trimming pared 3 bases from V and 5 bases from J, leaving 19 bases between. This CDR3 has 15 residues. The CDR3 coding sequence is TGTGCCTGGAGGGGGGACACATCCTGGAGGTATGGCTACACCTTC. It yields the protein CAWRGDTSWRYGYTF.

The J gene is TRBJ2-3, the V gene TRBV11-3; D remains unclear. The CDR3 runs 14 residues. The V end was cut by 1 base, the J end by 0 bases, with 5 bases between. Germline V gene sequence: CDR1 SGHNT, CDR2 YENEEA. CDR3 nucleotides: TGTGCCAGCAGCTTAGGGCCAAGCACAGATACGCAGTATTTT. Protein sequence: CASSLGPSTDTQYF. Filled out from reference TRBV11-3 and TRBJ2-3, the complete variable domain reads EAGVVQSPRYKIIEKKQPVAFWCNPISGHNTLYWYLQNLGQGPELLIRYENEEAVDDSQLPKDRFSAERLKGVDSTLKIQPAELGDSAVYLCASSLGPSTDTQYFGPGTRLTVL.

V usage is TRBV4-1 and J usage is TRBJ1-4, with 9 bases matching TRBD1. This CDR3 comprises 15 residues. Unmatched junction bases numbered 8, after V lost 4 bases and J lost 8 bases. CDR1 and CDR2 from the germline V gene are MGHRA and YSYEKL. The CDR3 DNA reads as TGCGCCAGCAGCCCAACGACAGGGGGTCTGGAAAAACTGTTTTTT. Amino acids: CASSPTTGGLEKLFF.

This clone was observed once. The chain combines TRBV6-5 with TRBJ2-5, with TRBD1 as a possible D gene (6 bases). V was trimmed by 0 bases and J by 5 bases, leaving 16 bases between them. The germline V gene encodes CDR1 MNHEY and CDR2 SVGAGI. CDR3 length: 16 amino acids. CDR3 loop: CASSYSPTGWRETQYF. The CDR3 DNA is TGTGCCAGCAGTTACTCGCCGACAGGTTGGCGGGAGACCCAGTACTTC.

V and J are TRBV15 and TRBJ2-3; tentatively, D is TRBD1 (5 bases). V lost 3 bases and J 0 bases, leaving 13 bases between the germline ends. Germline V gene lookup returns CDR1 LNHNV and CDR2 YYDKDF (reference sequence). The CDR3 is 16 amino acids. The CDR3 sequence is CATSRGLQGSTDTQYF. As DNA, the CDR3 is TGTGCCACCAGCAGGGGGCTCCAGGGAAGCACAGATACGCAGTATTTT.

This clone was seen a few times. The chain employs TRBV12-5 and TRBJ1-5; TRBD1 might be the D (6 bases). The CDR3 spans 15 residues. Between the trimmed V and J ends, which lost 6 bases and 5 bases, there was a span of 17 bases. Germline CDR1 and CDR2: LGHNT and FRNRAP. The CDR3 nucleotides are TGTGCTAGTGGACCGCCCGGGGGCAGCGATCAGCCCCAGCATTTT. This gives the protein CASGPPGGSDQPQHF.

This CDR3 reads CAIRPDRGSNYGYTF. DNA of the CDR3: TGTGCCATCAGGCCCGACAGGGGATCTAACTATGGCTACACCTTC. This chain uses TRBV10-3 with TRBJ1-2, with 8 bases lining up with TRBD1. Germline values: CDR1 ENHRY, CDR2 SYGVKD. The CDR3 has 15 amino acids. V was clipped by 6 bases and J by 0 bases; unmatched bases: 6.